The 11 T cell receptor beta chains below were found in one sample sequenced in a study of T cells in Graves' hyperthyroidism and ophthalmopathy. TCR beta CDR3 region amplification was performed from RNA transcripts. When the TCR CDR3 underwent first-round RT-PCR, the HTBI primer set was used. TCRdb reanalysed the multiplex PCR reads using MiXCR and keeps one entry per CDR3 protein. The table shows around 700,000 distinct CDR3 sequences, with under 45% occurring only once. Sequenced material: blood. These receptors were obtained from a woman in her thirties or forties with Graves' hyperthyroidism.

The chain has TRBV7-2 and TRBJ1-4; 8 bases line up with TRBD1. The germline CDR1 and CDR2 sequences are SGHTA and FQGNSA. With 0 bases clipped from V and 1 base from J, the junction kept 7 bases outside the gene matches. The CDR3 loop spans 18 amino acids. The CDR3 DNA follows: TGTGCCAGCAGCTTAGCCCCGGTCACAGGGGGAACTAATGAAAAACTGTTTTTT. Translation: CASSLAPVTGGTNEKLFF. The complete variable domain, with remaining parts taken from reference TRBV7-2 and TRBJ1-4, reads GAGVSQSPSNKVTEKGKDVELRCDPISGHTALYWYRQSLGQGLEFLIYFQGNSAPDKSGLPSDRFSAERTGGSVSTLTIQRTQQEDSAVYLCASSLAPVTGGTNEKLFFGSGTQLSVL.

This clonotype was seen repeatedly, ten times or more. The chain employs TRBV7-2 and TRBJ2-7, with TRBD2 as a possible D gene (6 bases). CDR1 and CDR2 (germline): SGHTA, FQGNSA. V was trimmed by 5 bases and J by 7 bases, leaving 21 bases between them. The CDR3 is 15 amino acids. Here the CDR3 reads CASSQSGLLPWEQYF. CDR3 in DNA: TGTGCCAGCAGCCAGTCGGGACTGCTGCCTTGGGAGCAGTACTTC.

This clonotype was seen only a few times. This chain uses TRBV12-3 or TRBV12-4 with TRBJ1-4; possible D gene TRBD1, 5 bases. CDR3 size: 13 residues. The V gene lost 7 bases and the J gene lost 11 bases, with 17 bases spanning the gap. In DNA form, the CDR3 reads TGTGCCAGCACCCTAGGGGAGGCGCGTAAACTGTTTTTT. Amino acid sequence: CASTLGEARKLFF.

This clonotype has only a few counts. This chain uses TRBV4-1 with TRBJ2-7; D is uncertain. Between the trimmed V and J ends, which lost 2 bases and 3 bases, there was a span of 8 bases. This CDR3 contains 13 residues. Germline CDR1 and CDR2: MGHRA and YSYEKL. CDR3 region: CASSQRQGYEQYF. The DNA for the CDR3 is TGCGCCAGCAGCCAAAGACAAGGCTACGAGCAGTACTTC.

At least ten counts were recorded for this clonotype. The genes are TRBV20-1 and TRBJ1-2, with TRBD1 as a possible D gene (5 bases). Germline-derived CDR1 and CDR2 are DFQATT and SNEGSKA (reference sequence). The V end lost 1 base, the J end lost 7 bases, and 10 bases lay between the germline ends. The CDR3 length is 12 residues. The CDR3 coding sequence is TGCAGTGCTAGAGGGGGGAGGGGTGGCTACACCTTC. The encoded protein is CSARGGRGGYTF.

This chain uses TRBV7-9 with TRBJ2-2, with D perhaps given as TRBD1 or TRBD2 (5 bases each). V lost 1 base, J lost 6 bases, and 9 bases lay in between. CDR3 size: 14 residues. The V gene's germline CDR1 is SEHNR and CDR2 FQNEAQ (reference sequence). The chain's CDR3 is CASSLDGAPGELFF. CDR3 DNA sequence: TGTGCCAGCAGCTTAGACGGGGCCCCCGGGGAGCTGTTTTTT.

With respect to this clonotype: This may stem from a read error, because a much larger clone lies one nucleotide away. The genes are TRBV28 and TRBJ2-7, with D possibly being TRBD1 or TRBD2 (5 bases each). The CDR3 covers 15 residues. Germline V gene data show CDR1 as MDHEN and CDR2 as SYDVKM. The CDR3 DNA reads as TGTGCCAGCAGTTTCCTCGGGACGAGGGGCTACGGGCAGTACTTC. Protein product: CASSFLGTRGYGQYF. Based on the CDR3 plus reference TRBV28 and TRBJ2-7, the full variable domain is DVKVTQSSRYLVKRTGEKVFLECVQDMDHENMFWYRQDPGLGLRLIYFSYDVKMKEKGDIPEGYSVSREKKERFSLILESASTNQTSMYLCASSFLGTRGYGQYFGPGTRLTVT.

Concerning this clonotype: A read error may account for a junction end that differs from germline. The chain carries TRBV10-2 and TRBJ1-1; possible D gene TRBD1, 6 bases. Germline CDR1 and CDR2: WSHSY and SAAADI. There are 15 residues in the CDR3. CDR3 protein: CASSYVDSSNTEAFF. The CDR3 DNA is TGTGCCAGCAGTTACGTGGACAGTTCAAACACTGAAGCTTTCTTT.

The table lists this clonotype with a few counts. The chain is built from TRBV11-2 and TRBJ1-1, with D possibly being TRBD1 (5 bases). CDR1 and CDR2 from the germline V gene are SGHAT and FQNNGV. The CDR3 loop spans 17 amino acids. The ends were cut back, 5 bases at V and 3 bases at J, with 22 bases in the middle. The chain's CDR3 is CASSRISSGTAYTEAFF. CDR3 sequence (DNA): TGTGCCAGCAGCCGCATCTCCTCCGGGACGGCCTACACTGAAGCTTTCTTT. Complete variable domain (other parts from reference TRBV11-2 and TRBJ1-1): EAGVAQSPRYKIIEKRQSVAFWCNPISGHATLYWYQQILGQGPKLLIQFQNNGVVDDSQLPKDRFSAERLKGVDSTLKIQPAKLEDSAVYLCASSRISSGTAYTEAFFGQGTRLTVV.

This clonotype was picked up many times. This sequence joins TRBV5-5 and TRBJ2-6; no definite D call. Germline CDR1 SGHKS, CDR2 YYEKEE (reference sequence). There are 13 residues in the CDR3. V lost 10 bases, J lost 2 bases, and 10 bases lay in between. CDR3 bases: TGTGCCGTGCGTACCGCTGGGGCCAACGTCCTGACTTTC. Its protein product is CAVRTAGANVLTF.

Turning to this clonotype: The germline gene is not matched at one end of the junction; a read error may be the cause. The chain has TRBV6-1 and TRBJ1-4, with 7 positions matching TRBD1. CDR3 length: 14 residues. CDR1 and CDR2 from the germline V gene are MNHNS and SASEGT. CDR3 protein: CATTKGQENGKLFF. CDR3 DNA: TGTGCCACCACTAAAGGACAGGAAAATGGAAAACTGTTTTTT.